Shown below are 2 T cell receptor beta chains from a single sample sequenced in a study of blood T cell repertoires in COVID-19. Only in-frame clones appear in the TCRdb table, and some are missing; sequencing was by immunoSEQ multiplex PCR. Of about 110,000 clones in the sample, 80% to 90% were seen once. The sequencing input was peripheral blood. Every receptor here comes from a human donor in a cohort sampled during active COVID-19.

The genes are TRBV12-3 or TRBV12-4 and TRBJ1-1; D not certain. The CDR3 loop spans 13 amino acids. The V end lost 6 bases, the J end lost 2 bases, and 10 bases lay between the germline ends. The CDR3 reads CASRPTRNTEAFF. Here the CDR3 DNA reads TGTGCCAGCAGGCCCACACGTAACACTGAAGCTTTCTTT.

The CDR3 reads CAWGLAGGWNEQFF. DNA of the CDR3: TGTGCCTGGGGACTAGCGGGAGGCTGGAATGAGCAGTTCTTC. V and J are TRBV30 and TRBJ2-1, with 14 bases that match TRBD2. The CDR3 totals 14 residues. After removal of 5 bases from V and 7 bases from J, the junction contained 4 bases not matched to a gene. In germline, CDR1 is GTSNPN, CDR2 SVGIG (reference sequence).